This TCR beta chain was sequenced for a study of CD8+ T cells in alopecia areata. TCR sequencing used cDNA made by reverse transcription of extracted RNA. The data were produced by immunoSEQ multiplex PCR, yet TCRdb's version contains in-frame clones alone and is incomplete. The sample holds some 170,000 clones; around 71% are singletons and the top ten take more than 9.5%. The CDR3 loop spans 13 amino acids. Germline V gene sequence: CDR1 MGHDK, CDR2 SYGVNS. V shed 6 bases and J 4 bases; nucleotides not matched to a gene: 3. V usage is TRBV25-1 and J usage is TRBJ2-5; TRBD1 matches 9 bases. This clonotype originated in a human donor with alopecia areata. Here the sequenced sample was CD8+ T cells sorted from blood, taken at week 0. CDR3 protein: CASRTGGRETQYF. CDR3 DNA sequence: TGTGCCAGCAGGACAGGGGGAAGAGAGACCCAGTACTTC.